This T cell receptor (beta chain) emerged from a study of control samples from healthy donors and cancer patients. The CDR3 loop spans 18 amino acids. CDR1 and CDR2 from the germline V gene are SGHRS and YFSETQ. J was trimmed by 9 bases and V by 4 bases; bases with no gene match: 16. Method: immunoSEQ multiplex PCR; TCRdb's copy keeps in-frame clones and lacks some. Here the sample spans some 130,000 clones, roughly 92% being singletons. Sample: blood. This receptor was identified in a man aged 30 to 45 in good health. V usage is TRBV5-1 and J usage is TRBJ1-6; 10 nucleotides agree with TRBD1. This chain's CDR3 is CASSKTTGGDSAGSPLHF. In DNA form, the CDR3 reads TGCGCCAGCAGCAAGACGACAGGGGGCGATTCAGCAGGTTCACCCCTCCACTTT.